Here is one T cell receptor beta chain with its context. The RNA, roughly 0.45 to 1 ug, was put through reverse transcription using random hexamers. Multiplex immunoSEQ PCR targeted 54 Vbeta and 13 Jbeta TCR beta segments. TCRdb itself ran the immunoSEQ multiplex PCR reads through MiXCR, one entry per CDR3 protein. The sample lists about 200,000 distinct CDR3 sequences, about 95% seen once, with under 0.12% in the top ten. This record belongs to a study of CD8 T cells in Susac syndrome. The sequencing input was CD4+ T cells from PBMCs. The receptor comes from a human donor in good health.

Here the CDR3 DNA reads TGCAGTGCCCTAAGGTCCCCAGGGGGAGAGACCCAGTACTTC. This gives the protein CSALRSPGGETQYF. The rearrangement links TRBV20-1 to TRBJ2-5; 7 bases agree with TRBD1. The germline gives CDR1 DFQATT, CDR2 SNEGSKA (reference sequence). J gave up 4 bases and V 6 bases, and 11 bases lay outside the gene matches. The CDR3 length is 14 residues.